This TCR beta chain was sequenced during a study of cytomegalovirus exposure and HLA in healthy donors. A note on this clone: One junction end does not reproduce the germline sequence, and a read error may be involved.

This CDR3 has 16 amino acids. Per germline, CDR1 SEHNR and CDR2 FQNEAQ (reference sequence). The PCR had 60 Vbeta and 13 Jbeta primers. Assay used: immunoSEQ multiplex PCR; TCRdb lists only in-frame clones, some missing. The data show 55,000 to 65,000 clones, with approximately 80% seen just once and more than 3% held by the top ten. The source material was PBMCs. The V and J genes are TRBV7-9 and TRBJ2-7, with unresolved D. The TCR sequence derives from a middle-aged woman in good health and CMV-seropositive. The CDR3 sequence: CSSSLDQSQPAYEQYF. As DNA, the CDR3 is TGTTCCAGCAGCTTAGACCAGTCACAGCCGGCATACGAGCAGTACTTC.